Given below is one TCR beta chain in context. These data belong to a study of blood T cell repertoires in COVID-19. Study information: Spain, Italy and the United States supplied samples that represented acute and convalescent COVID-19. PBMCs, B-cell-depleted T cells, or T cells were the source of the cDNA or gDNA that made up the material.

V gave up 6 bases and J gave up 4 bases; unmatched junction bases: 11. CDR3 length: 15 amino acids. Germline loops: CDR1 MNHEY, CDR2 SVGAGI. In the original analysis: Amplification of reference gene primers was used by the study to estimate nucleated cell counts. The protocol was immunoSEQ multiplex PCR, while the TCRdb copy is restricted to in-frame clones and leaves out a portion. Clone size and V and J calls were adopted from that table, with D and trimming inferred from the DNA. Of roughly 39,000 clones detected, 86% appear once; the ten largest clones hold more than 15%. Sequences were obtained from peripheral blood. The chain uses TRBV6-5 and TRBJ2-5, with 7 nucleotides matching TRBD2. This clonotype was obtained from a man aged 50 to 59 in a cohort sampled during active COVID-19. The CDR3 reads CASRPTLGGGETQYF. In DNA form, the CDR3 reads TGTGCCAGCAGACCTACCCTGGGGGGGGGAGAGACCCAGTACTTC.